This T cell receptor (beta chain) was captured by sequencing in a study of OX40 agonist ivuxolimab in advanced cancers. For the study in its entirety: The costimulatory receptor OX40 (CD134) was targeted by ivuxolimab, a fully human IgG2 agonistic monoclonal antibody. Patients were allowed to have had prior anti-PD-1, anti-PD-L1 or anti-CTLA-4 therapy, and approximately 40% of the dose-escalation patients had previously received checkpoint inhibitors. The paper covers the monotherapy dose-escalation part of the phase I ivuxolimab trial, which included N ≈ 57 patients. Three dose-escalation patients achieved partial responses, one with hepatocellular carcinoma and two with cutaneous melanoma. Intravenous ivuxolimab was administered to patients every 2 weeks at six dose levels: 0.01, 0.1, 0.3, 1.5, 3 and 10 mg/kg. Of the roughly 50 dose-escalation patients, hepatocellular carcinoma was present in roughly 19, melanoma in approximately 15, renal cell carcinoma in 9 and head and neck cancer in 9. The dose-escalation cohort was about 83% male with a mean age of approximately 60 years, ranging from roughly 20 to 80. The point of sequencing TCRbeta in the periphery was to test whether ivuxolimab changed TCR sequence diversity and drove clonal T-cell expansion.

The trial excluded patients who had a history of autoimmune disease or were on systemic immunosuppression. Peripheral blood for TCR sequencing was collected from all dose cohorts at baseline, on cycle 4 day 1, and on cycle 7 day 1. Samples came from an open-label, multicenter, first-in-human phase I dose-escalation trial of ivuxolimab. Adults with locally advanced or metastatic melanoma, renal cell, hepatocellular, or head and neck squamous cell carcinoma were enrolled in the trial. CD4+ and CD8+ T cells were sorted separately from peripheral blood before TCR sequencing. V and J lose 5 bases and 0 bases, and a span of 10 bases separates them. CDR3 length: 14 amino acids, cysteine to phenylalanine. Kept here is only the CDR3 DNA, which spans 42 bases and is read in frame from base 1. The germline V gene gives CDR1 as MNHEY and CDR2 as SVGAGI. Genomic DNA was isolated from the sorted cells so that the TCRbeta CDR3 region could be sequenced. TCRbeta CDR3 regions were sequenced using the immunoSEQ Assay. The immuneACCESS repertoire file appears here via TCRdb, limited to in-frame rearrangements. These files lack a portion of the clones; in checked studies, under half of the deficit traces to unresolved V genes, and the cause of the others is not known. This sample gives 45,000 to 60,000 clones in total; around 80% of them show up just once. The top ten hold approximately 20% of the sample.

The investigation overall reported the following: Clonal expansion of both CD4+ and CD8+ blood T cells was observed from baseline to week 6 at doses 0.1 to 3.0 mg/kg. On average, CD8+ T cells showed more expanded clones than CD4+ T cells after ivuxolimab. Low levels of normalized T-cell clonal expansion were also seen in some patients who did not respond. In the 0.1-3.0 mg/kg groups, partial responders had among the lowest normalized peripheral clonal expansion, particularly in CD8+ T cells. The antigen specificity of the clonally expanded peripheral T cells was not determined.

Concerning this clone itself: Its binding antigen is unknown. No base qualities exist here, and no much larger clone lies one base off it.

This sequence was found in an adult with an advanced solid tumor such as melanoma, head and neck, liver or kidney cancer. The material was CD4+ or CD8+ T cells sorted from blood, obtained in a trial of the OX40 agonist ivuxolimab. The V gene is TRBV6-5 and the J gene is TRBJ1-1; a tentative D match to TRBD1 spans 5 bases. The nucleotide sequence is given as TGTGCCAGCAGTCCAGGGACGGTGAACACTGAAGCTTTCTTT. Its protein reads: CASSPGTVNTEAFF.